This T cell receptor (beta chain) was documented in a study of cytomegalovirus exposure and HLA in healthy donors. CDR1 MNHEY and CDR2 SVGAGI come from the germline V gene. This CDR3 has 14 amino acids. With 6 bases clipped from V and 5 bases from J, the junction kept 4 bases outside the gene matches. Overall study findings and caveats: Cytomegalovirus status was reportedly diagnosed by the classifier with high specificity and sensitivity. The listing of approximately 160 TCR beta chains classed them as cytomegalovirus-associated. In vitro, three CMV-associated chains proved specific for CMV antigens. According to a later analysis, TCR clusters from the first cohort tended to co-occur in the 120 or so validation repertoires.

To note about this clone: Its antigen is not known.

TCRdb's copy holds only in-frame clones and misses some; the assay was immunoSEQ multiplex PCR. The sample carries about 180,000 clones, around 85% recorded once. The sequencing sample was made of PBMCs. This receptor was obtained from a man aged 18 to 29 in good health and CMV-seropositive. This chain links TRBV6-5 with TRBJ1-5; TRBD1 aligns across 10 bases. CDR3 region: CASSAGTGDQPQHF. As DNA, the CDR3 is TGTGCCAGCAGCGCTGGGACAGGGGATCAGCCCCAGCATTTT.